These T cell receptor beta chains were read from a single sample in a study of blood T cell repertoires in COVID-19. Data came from immunoSEQ multiplex PCR; TCRdb stores just in-frame clones and leaves some out. The sample contains 200,000 to 250,000 clones, about 80% of which appear only once. Sequencing was carried out using PBMCs or T cells enriched from blood (not recorded which). The source is a man in his forties who had recovered from COVID-19. Each CDR3 is given with its conserved first and last residue. The D gene is left open where the match is weak. A clone size is listed for some rows: how often the clone was seen (once, few, many), or a class if it is expanded.

CDR3aa | CDR3nt | j_gene | abundance | d_gene | v_gene
CAWSVGSGDLWQFF | TGTGCCTGGAGTGTAGGGTCAGGGGACCTGTGGCAGTTCTTC | TRBJ2-1 | . | . | TRBV30
CASSEVRPPNTQYF | TGTGCCAGCAGTGAAGTGCGTCCCCCCAATACGCAGTATTTT | TRBJ2-3 | . | . | TRBV2
CASSPPGRQGNEAFF | TGTGCCAGCTCACCACCAGGGCGACAGGGAAATGAAGCTTTCTTT | TRBJ1-1 | . | TRBD1 | TRBV18
CASSRTGGAYANEQFF | TGTGCCAGCAGCCGTACAGGGGGCGCTTATGCCAATGAGCAGTTCTTC | TRBJ2-1 | . | TRBD1 | TRBV5-6
CASSPRTLAGFSFSLLSNEQFF | TGTGCCAGCAGTCCTCGGACACTAGCGGGGTTCTCGTTCAGCCTCCTAAGCAATGAGCAGTTCTTC | TRBJ2-1 | . | TRBD2 | TRBV2
CRAGTREETQYF | TGCAGAGCCGGGACTAGGGAGGAGACCCAGTACTTC | TRBJ2-5 | once | TRBD2 | TRBV29-1
CASSFRQGRPLGNEKLFF | TGTGCCAGCAGTTTCCGACAGGGTAGGCCCTTGGGTAATGAAAAACTGTTTTTT | TRBJ1-4 | . | TRBD1 | TRBV28
CASSGGSYNSPLHF | TGTGCCAGCAGTGGCGGTTCCTATAATTCACCCCTCCACTTT | TRBJ1-6 | few | . | TRBV2
CASTRNPGGELFF | TGTGCCAGCACCCGAAACCCGGGCGGGGAGCTGTTTTTT | TRBJ2-2 | . | . | TRBV12-3/TRBV12-4
CASSLDVGTGAPSGNTIYF | TGTGCCAGCAGCTTAGACGTTGGGACAGGGGCTCCCTCTGGAAACACCATATATTTT | TRBJ1-3 | once | TRBD1 | TRBV7-9
CASRKVGTRTEAFF | TGTGCCAGCAGGAAGGTTGGTACTAGAACTGAAGCTTTCTTT | TRBJ1-1 | . | . | TRBV21-1
CASSLAGTVNTEAFF | TGCGCCAGCAGCTTGGCAGGGACAGTGAACACTGAAGCTTTCTTT | TRBJ1-1 | . | TRBD1 | TRBV5-1
CANRAGLAADTQYF | TGTGCCAACCGAGCGGGACTAGCCGCAGATACGCAGTATTTT | TRBJ2-3 | . | TRBD2 | TRBV10-3
CASSVQGQQYF | TGTGCCAGCAGTGTACAGGGGCAGCAGTACTTC | TRBJ2-7 | . | TRBD1 | TRBV6-2/TRBV6-3
CASSAAGREVAFF | TGTGCCAGCAGTGCAGCGGGCCGGGAGGTAGCTTTCTTT | TRBJ1-1 | few | . | TRBV6-1
CASSSFGTGELFF | TGTGCCAGCAGCTCCTTCGGCACCGGGGAGCTGTTTTTT | TRBJ2-2 | . | . | TRBV11-3
CASSPGGRKTDTQYF | TGCGCCAGCAGCCCAGGGGGAAGGAAAACAGATACGCAGTATTTT | TRBJ2-3 | . | TRBD1 | TRBV10-1
CASSLGSRGNYGYTF | TGTGCCAGCAGCTTGGGATCCCGGGGAAACTATGGCTACACCTTC | TRBJ1-2 | . | . | TRBV5-4
CASSQAPGGVRGANVLTF | TGCGCCAGCAGCCAAGCCCCAGGGGGCGTAAGAGGGGCCAACGTCCTGACTTTC | TRBJ2-6 | . | TRBD1 | TRBV4-3
CASSLGTGANNQPQHF | TGTGCCAGCAGCTTGGGGACAGGGGCCAACAATCAGCCCCAGCATTTT | TRBJ1-5 | . | TRBD1 | TRBV5-4
CASSQPSGGGYEQYF | TGTGCCAGCAGCCAACCTAGCGGGGGCGGCTACGAGCAGTACTTC | TRBJ2-7 | . | TRBD2 | TRBV3-1/TRBV3-2
CASSLVSGQANYEQYF | TGTGCCAGCAGCTTAGTTTCGGGACAGGCTAACTACGAGCAGTACTTC | TRBJ2-7 | . | TRBD1 | TRBV11-2
CASSYSIGGSETQYF | TGTGCCAGCAGTTACTCGATTGGCGGGAGTGAGACCCAGTACTTC | TRBJ2-5 | . | TRBD2 | TRBV6-5
CSVERTSAEAFF | TGCAGCGTTGAAAGGACTTCCGCTGAAGCTTTCTTT | TRBJ1-1 | . | . | TRBV29-1
CASSPRTGRETAFF | TGTGCCAGCAGCCCCCGGACAGGGCGCGAAACCGCTTTCTTT | TRBJ1-1 | once | TRBD1 | TRBV7-2
CASSADRKNTQYF | TGTGCCAGCAGCGCAGACAGAAAGAATACGCAGTATTTT | TRBJ2-3 | . | . | TRBV12-3/TRBV12-4
CASSSPERWGYTF | TGTGCCAGCAGTTCCCCGGAGCGTTGGGGCTACACCTTC | TRBJ1-2 | . | . | TRBV6-5
CASTQRGIRVQETQYF | TGTGCCAGCACCCAGAGGGGGATAAGGGTCCAAGAGACCCAGTACTTC | TRBJ2-5 | . | . | TRBV2
CASSTGLGSYEQYF | TGTGCCAGCAGCACAGGGTTGGGGTCCTACGAGCAGTACTTC | TRBJ2-7 | . | . | TRBV28
CASSLGYYEQYF | TGTGCCAGCAGCTTGGGTTACTACGAGCAGTACTTC | TRBJ2-7 | . | . | TRBV5-6
CASSAPGQGKGEQFF | TGCGCCAGCAGCGCCCCGGGACAGGGGAAAGGTGAGCAGTTCTTC | TRBJ2-1 | . | TRBD1 | TRBV4-1
CASSFNRGETQYF | TGTGCCAGCAGCTTTAATAGGGGGGAGACCCAGTACTTC | TRBJ2-5 | . | . | TRBV5-8
CASSRSPTSGVTYEQYF | TGTGCCAGCAGCCGATCTCCGACTAGCGGGGTTACCTACGAGCAGTACTTC | TRBJ2-7 | . | TRBD2 | TRBV28
CASSQYLGGEQYF | TGTGCCAGCAGCCAATATTTGGGGGGCGAGCAGTACTTC | TRBJ2-7 | . | . | TRBV3-1/TRBV3-2
CASSSDTAGDTQYF | TGTGCCAGCAGCAGCGATACGGCGGGGGATACGCAGTATTTT | TRBJ2-3 | . | . | TRBV5-4
CASSDRGQNTEAFF | TGTGCCAGCAGTGATAGGGGACAGAACACTGAAGCTTTCTTT | TRBJ1-1 | . | . | TRBV6-1
CATGGTGFRPQHF | TGCGCCACCGGTGGGACAGGGTTTCGGCCCCAGCATTTT | TRBJ1-5 | . | TRBD1 | TRBV5-1
CASRDASGGETQYF | TGCGCCAGCCGGGACGCCTCGGGGGGCGAGACCCAGTACTTC | TRBJ2-5 | . | . | TRBV5-1
CASRTDSTEAFF | TGCGCCAGCAGAACCGACAGCACTGAAGCTTTCTTT | TRBJ1-1 | . | . | TRBV5-1
CASSLNLRDSRNTEAFF | TGTGCCAGCTCCTTGAACCTCAGGGACTCCAGGAACACTGAAGCTTTCTTT | TRBJ1-1 | few | . | TRBV18
CASSPPGNTEAFF | TGTGCCAGCAGCCCCCCGGGAAACACTGAAGCTTTCTTT | TRBJ1-1 | . | . | TRBV12-3/TRBV12-4
CASSLVQDTGELFF | TGCGCCAGCAGCTTGGTTCAGGACACCGGGGAGCTGTTTTTT | TRBJ2-2 | . | . | TRBV5-1
CASSLGVASEQFF | TGCGCCAGCAGCTTGGGGGTAGCAAGTGAGCAGTTCTTC | TRBJ2-1 | . | . | TRBV5-1
CASSPLTSGGSSYNEQFF | TGTGCCAGCTCACCCCTGACTAGCGGGGGCAGCTCCTACAATGAGCAGTTCTTC | TRBJ2-1 | . | TRBD2 | TRBV18
CASSLLPTDTQYF | TGTGCCAGCAGCCTCCTTCCCACAGATACGCAGTATTTT | TRBJ2-3 | . | . | TRBV7-3
CAIRGTSGRNTDTQYF | TGTGCCATCAGGGGGACTAGCGGGAGAAATACAGATACGCAGTATTTT | TRBJ2-3 | . | TRBD2 | TRBV10-3
CASSEAAVRNQPQHF | TGTGCCAGCAGTGAGGCGGCAGTCCGCAATCAGCCCCAGCATTTT | TRBJ1-5 | . | . | TRBV6-2/TRBV6-3
CAAARDGYTF | TGTGCCGCCGCTCGGGATGGCTACACCTTC | TRBJ1-2 | . | . | TRBV28
CASSMMGGNEQFF | TGTGCCAGCAGCATGATGGGGGGCAATGAGCAGTTCTTC | TRBJ2-1 | . | . | TRBV3-1/TRBV3-2
CASSFLGNTIYF | TGTGCCAGCAGTTTTCTCGGAAACACCATATATTTT | TRBJ1-3 | . | . | TRBV28
CASSISQTRGKDEQFF | TGTGCCAGTAGTATTTCCCAGACAAGGGGGAAGGATGAGCAGTTCTTC | TRBJ2-1 | . | . | TRBV19
CASSLSGGIYNEQFF | TGTGCCAGTAGTCTCAGCGGGGGAATCTACAATGAGCAGTTCTTC | TRBJ2-1 | . | TRBD2 | TRBV19
CASSLYPGVNTEAFF | TGTGCCAGCAGCTTATATCCAGGGGTGAACACTGAAGCTTTCTTT | TRBJ1-1 | . | . | TRBV7-3
CASSPLGQRGYEQYF | TGTGCCAGCTCACCACTAGGACAGAGGGGGTACGAGCAGTACTTC | TRBJ2-7 | . | . | TRBV18
CASSRTGNTIYF | TGTGCCAGCAGCCGTACTGGAAACACCATATATTTT | TRBJ1-3 | . | . | TRBV3-1/TRBV3-2